This record looks at one T cell receptor beta chain sequence and its context. What it binds is unknown. This CDR3 contains 15 residues. Trimming removed 3 bases from V and 0 bases from J; junction bases left unmatched: 2. Germline V gene lookup returns CDR1 MDHEN and CDR2 SYDVKM. Measured with immunoSEQ multiplex PCR; TCRdb has only the in-frame clones, and not every one. The table has about 40,000 clones, 84% seen once; the top ten hold around 2.4%. Indicated time point: week 11, during vaccination. Each dose delivered 300 ug of mutant IDH1 20-mer peptide subcutaneously with imiquimod. These data come from a study of a mutant IDH1 vaccine in newly diagnosed glioma.

The chain carries TRBV28 and TRBJ2-7; 10 nucleotides align to TRBD2. This receptor was taken from a man aged 40-50 years with glioma. The sequenced sample was PBMCs, obtained from a glioma patient whose treatment included an IDH1 peptide vaccine. The CDR3 protein is CASSLIAGGSYEQYF. DNA for the CDR3: TGTGCCAGCAGTTTGATAGCGGGAGGCTCCTACGAGCAGTACTTC.